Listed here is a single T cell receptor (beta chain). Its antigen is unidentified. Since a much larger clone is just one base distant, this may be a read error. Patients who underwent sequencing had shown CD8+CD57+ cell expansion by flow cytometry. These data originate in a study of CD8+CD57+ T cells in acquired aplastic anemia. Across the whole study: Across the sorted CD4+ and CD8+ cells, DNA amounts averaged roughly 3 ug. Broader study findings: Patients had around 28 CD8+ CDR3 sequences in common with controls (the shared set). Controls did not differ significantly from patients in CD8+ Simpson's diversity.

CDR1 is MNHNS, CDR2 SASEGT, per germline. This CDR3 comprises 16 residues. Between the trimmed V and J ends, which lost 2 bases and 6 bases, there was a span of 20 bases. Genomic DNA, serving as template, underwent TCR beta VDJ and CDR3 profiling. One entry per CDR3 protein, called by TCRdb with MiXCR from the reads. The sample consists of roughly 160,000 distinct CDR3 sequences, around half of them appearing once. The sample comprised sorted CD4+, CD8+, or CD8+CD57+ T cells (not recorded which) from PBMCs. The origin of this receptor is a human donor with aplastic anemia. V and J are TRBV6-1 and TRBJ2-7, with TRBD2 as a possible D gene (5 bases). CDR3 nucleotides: TGTGCCAGCAGTGAATTGAGAGGGTCCTCCTACCTCGAGCAGTACTTC. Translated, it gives CASSELRGSSYLEQYF.